The T cell receptor (beta chain) under discussion was sequenced for a study of OX40 agonist ivuxolimab in advanced cancers. With regard to the full study: The costimulatory receptor OX40 (CD134) was targeted by ivuxolimab, a fully human IgG2 agonistic monoclonal antibody. Intravenous ivuxolimab was administered to patients every 2 weeks at six dose levels: 0.01, 0.1, 0.3, 1.5, 3 and 10 mg/kg. Of the approximately 54 dose-escalation patients, hepatocellular carcinoma was present in 19, melanoma in roughly 15, renal cell carcinoma in 9 and head and neck cancer in 9. The dose-escalation cohort was almost 85% male with a mean age of approximately 60 years, ranging from about 20 to 80. Patients were allowed to have had prior anti-PD-1, anti-PD-L1 or anti-CTLA-4 therapy, and about 40% of the dose-escalation patients had been treated with checkpoint inhibitors. Partial responses occurred in three dose-escalation patients, of whom one had hepatocellular carcinoma and two had cutaneous melanoma. Peripheral TCRbeta sequencing aimed to test whether ivuxolimab altered TCR sequence diversity and caused clonal T-cell expansion. The paper covers the monotherapy dose-escalation part of the phase I ivuxolimab trial, which included N of about 51 patients. General conclusions and limits of the study: At doses of 0.1 to 3.0 mg/kg, clonal expansion of both CD4+ and CD8+ blood T cells was observed from baseline to week 6. Antigen specificity was not determined for the clonally expanded peripheral T cells. Low levels of normalized T-cell clonal expansion were also shown by some nonresponding patients. After ivuxolimab, CD8+ T cells had more expanded clones than CD4+ T cells on average. In the 0.1-3.0 mg/kg groups, partial responders were among the patients with the lowest normalized peripheral clonal expansion, particularly in CD8+ T cells.

The trial excluded patients who had a history of autoimmune disease or who were on systemic immunosuppression. Peripheral blood for TCR sequencing was collected from all dose cohorts at baseline, on cycle 4 day 1, and on cycle 7 day 1. Samples came from an open-label, multicenter, first-in-human phase I dose-escalation trial of ivuxolimab. Adults with locally advanced or metastatic melanoma, renal cell, hepatocellular, or head and neck squamous cell carcinoma were enrolled in the trial. Before TCR sequencing, CD4+ T cells and CD8+ T cells from peripheral blood were sorted into separate populations. A note on this clone: What this receptor recognizes is not known. No base quality values were provided; no much bigger clone lies one nucleotide off.

To sequence the TCRbeta CDR3 region, genomic DNA was isolated from the sorted cells. The immunoSEQ Assay was used to sequence the TCRbeta CDR3 regions. Drawn from immuneACCESS, this table holds only the in-frame rearrangements with V and J called that TCRdb kept. Clones are partly lost; checked studies trace under half to an unresolved V gene and leave the rest unexplained. Here the sample has about 69,000 clones; 90% occur a single time. The ten largest account for roughly a tenth of the sample. CDR1 SGHTA and CDR2 FQGTGA are derived from the germline V gene. The cysteine opens and the phenylalanine closes a CDR3 of 15 amino acids. This entry keeps only the CDR3 DNA: 45 bases, framed from base 1. V lost 2 bases and J lost 8 bases; the stretch between them is 16 bases long.

The sample was CD4+ or CD8+ T cells sorted from blood, taken in a trial of the OX40 agonist ivuxolimab. This receptor chain uses TRBV7-3 and TRBJ2-1; TRBD2 is possibly the D segment (6 matching bases). This TCR was sampled from an adult with an advanced solid tumor such as melanoma, head and neck, liver or kidney cancer. DNA sequence: TGTGCCAGCAGCTTAGGGGACGGGAGAGGTGATGAGCAGTTCTTC. It encodes CASSLGDGRGDEQFF.